This T cell receptor (beta chain) is from a study of blood T cell repertoires in COVID-19 (dated by TCRdb to between 2020 and 2021). Some background on the complete study: Samples from collaborators originated in the United States, Italy and Spain and spanned both the acute and convalescent phases of COVID-19. The prospective study material was composed of cDNA or gDNA derived from T cells, B-cell-depleted T cells, or PBMCs. The dataset comprised deeply sampled blood TCRbeta repertoires from subjects exposed to, actively infected with, or recovered from COVID-19. The repertoires were released in a freely available public database meant as a resource for research on the immune response to SARS-CoV-2. The samples were drawn from two sources: the first 160 participants of the ongoing ImmuneRACE study, and 1,254 subjects contributed by 6 global collaborators. Nearly every sample came with metadata listing a de-identified subject ID, COVID-19 status, age in years and sex. Where HLA class I and class II types were available, the types were taken from metadata supplied by the sample provider, not from assay-based typing. Study-level results and caveats: The amount of clinical and demographic metadata varied by source and participant and was provided uncurated.

Inclusive of the bounding cysteine and phenylalanine, the CDR3 is 13 residues long. This entry keeps only the CDR3 DNA: 39 bases, framed from base 1. The germline V gene (reference sequence) gives CDR1 as SEHNR and CDR2 as FQNEAQ. This clone is a singleton in its sample. It has no known antigen specificity. At one boundary the junction diverges from the germline segment, which might be a read error. Participants in the prospective study were enrolled through a virtual design, were aged about 18 to 89 years, and lived in approximately 25 United States geographic areas. In the prospective study, participants were assigned to cohorts based on the clinical history participants reported in a screening survey and a study questionnaire. ImmuneRACE Cohort 3 recovered participants were defined by two consecutive negative NP/OP PCR tests, healthcare professional clearance, or symptom resolution. Mobile phlebotomists in the prospective study collected whole blood, serum and a nasopharyngeal or oropharyngeal swab from every participant. Additional blood draws and questionnaires over a 2-month period could optionally be provided by prospective study participants. Before DNA extraction, blood samples from the prospective study were shipped at room temperature or frozen.

TCRbeta CDR3 regions were amplified from genomic DNA using the immunoSEQ Assay, a bias-controlled multiplex PCR. Per the source publication's procedure: Within the assay, amplification of reference gene primers was used to estimate how many nucleated cells each sample contained. Sequence reads were collapsed and filtered to measure the absolute abundance of every unique TCRbeta CDR3 rearrangement. Productive Simpson clonality was computed per sample as the square root of Simpson's diversity index over productive rearrangements. TCRdb took over this immuneACCESS table, retaining in-frame rearrangements with V and J assigned. Such tables are incomplete; in checked studies, under half of the missing clones stem from an unresolved V gene, and the remainder is unexplained. The DNA was the basis for D and trimming; V, J and clone size are from that table. Recorded for this sample are roughly 500,000 clones; approximately 88% of them occurred a single time. The top ten clonotypes cover roughly 1.9% of the sample.

The V gene is TRBV7-9 and the J gene is TRBJ2-7, and 12 bases in between align with TRBD2. Sequencing was done on a sample of PBMCs or T cells enriched from blood (not recorded which). This sequence was found in a woman aged 40-49 years who had recovered from COVID-19. The CDR3 reads CASSLGTSGPPNF. The DNA reads as follows: TGTGCCAGCAGCCTAGGGACTAGCGGGCCACCAAACTTC.